One sample yielded the 32 T cell receptor beta chains listed below, sequenced in a study of cytomegalovirus exposure and HLA in healthy donors. PCR primers comprised 60 Vbeta and 13 Jbeta primers. Some clones are missing from TCRdb's copy, which holds only in-frame ones; the method was immunoSEQ multiplex PCR. Among approximately 32,000 clones, 90% to 95% were seen once, and the ten largest hold 2% to 3%. Sequencing input: PBMCs. The receptor set was obtained from a woman in her late teens or twenties in good health and CMV-seronegative.

The rearrangement links TRBV18 to TRBJ1-5; 7 bases line up with TRBD1. Trimming cost V 2 bases and J 4 bases; bases outside gene matches: 2. This CDR3 is 14 amino acids long. Germline CDR1 reads KGHSH; CDR2 reads LQKENI. CDR3 sequence reads: CASSPGTENQPQHF. The CDR3 DNA reads as TGTGCCAGCTCACCAGGGACAGAAAATCAGCCCCAGCATTTT.

A word on this clone: A read error may produce the germline difference seen at one junction end. V gene TRBV19 combines with J gene TRBJ1-4; TRBD1 agrees at 7 bases. Germline V gene lookup returns CDR1 LNHDA and CDR2 SQIVND (reference sequence). The length of the CDR3 is 18 residues. DNA of the CDR3: TGTGCCGGTAGTATATACGCCCCGACAGGGCTCGGTAATGAAAAACTGTTTTTT. This encodes CAGSIYAPTGLGNEKLFF.

The chain combines TRBV5-6 with TRBJ2-1, with TRBD2 identical over 10 bases. V shed 4 bases and J 1 base; nucleotides not matched to a gene: 11. Per germline, CDR1 SGHDT and CDR2 YYEEEE. The CDR3 is 18 residues long. CDR3 region: CASSIRWLAGGSYNEQFF. The CDR3 DNA is TGTGCCAGCAGCATCCGGTGGTTAGCGGGAGGTTCCTACAATGAGCAGTTCTTC.

With regard to this clone: Relative to the germline gene, one junction end is altered; a read error may explain this. The chain employs TRBV7-7 and TRBJ2-1, with D unclear. In germline, CDR1 is SSHAT, CDR2 FNYEAQ (reference sequence). CDR3 length: 15 amino acids. The CDR3 nucleotides read TGTGCTAGCAGCCCAGGCCTACACCCCAACGATGAGCAGTTCTTC. Translated, it gives CASSPGLHPNDEQFF.

The chain joins TRBV20-1 to TRBJ1-4; D gene ambiguous. The CDR3 loop spans 11 amino acids. Germline V lookup: CDR1 DFQATT, CDR2 SNEGSKA (reference sequence). Deletions cut 3 bases from V and 8 bases from J, with 7 bases between. The CDR3 region has the DNA TGCAGTGCTAGGGAGAGGGAAAAACTGTTTTTT. It codes for CSAREREKLFF.

This chain uses TRBV2 with TRBJ1-1; TRBD1 matches 7 bases. The CDR3 runs 15 residues. Trimming took 5 bases from V and 1 from J; bases not matched to a gene: 7. CDR1 and CDR2 from the germline V gene are SNHLY and FYNNEI. The CDR3 DNA follows: TGTGCCAGCAGTCGGACAGGCCCAGGGAACACTGAAGCTTTCTTT. It translates to CASSRTGPGNTEAFF.

CDR3 amino acids: CASSFRAGYYEQYF. In DNA, the CDR3 is TGTGCCAGCAGCTTTAGGGCGGGCTATTACGAGCAGTACTTC. The rearrangement joins TRBV7-9 to TRBJ2-7, with a possible D match to TRBD2 (5 bases). Germline CDR1 and CDR2: SEHNR and FQNEAQ (reference sequence). This CDR3 is built from 14 residues. With 3 bases removed from V and 4 bases from J, the gap between germline ends came to 13 bases.

The chain recombines TRBV27 with TRBJ2-1, with 7 positions matching TRBD2. Germline values: CDR1 MNHEY, CDR2 SMNVEV (reference sequence). CDR3 length: 16 amino acids. The ends lost 1 base at V and 1 base at J; junction bases unmatched: 4. CDR3 region: CASSLLGGVSYNEQFF. CDR3 DNA sequence: TGTGCCAGCAGTTTATTGGGGGGGGTGTCCTACAATGAGCAGTTCTTC.

The chain links TRBV9 to TRBJ2-3; TRBD2 matches at 13 bases. The germline V gene has CDR1 SGDLS and CDR2 YYNGEE. Trimming at V came to 0 bases and at J to 3 bases, leaving 13 bases not matched to a gene. CDR3 size: 20 residues. The CDR3 sequence is CASSVGRWTSGRRETDTQYF. CDR3 nucleotide sequence: TGTGCCAGCAGCGTAGGTCGATGGACTAGCGGGAGAAGAGAAACAGATACGCAGTATTTT.

The chain recombines TRBV18 with TRBJ2-7; 13 nucleotides line up with TRBD2. Germline lookup yields CDR1 KGHSH and CDR2 LQKENI. CDR3 length: 15 residues. The V and J ends lost 3 bases and 6 bases, in that order; junction bases with no gene match: 5. CDR3 amino acids: CASSPGTSGNREQYF. The CDR3 bases are TGTGCCAGCTCACCCGGGACTAGCGGGAATCGCGAGCAGTACTTC.

The chain couples TRBV4-1 to TRBJ2-7; 13 bases are a match to TRBD2. Trimming removed 6 bases from V and 3 bases from J; junction bases left unmatched: 5. Germline-derived CDR1 and CDR2 are MGHRA and YSYEKL. The CDR3 has 15 residues. CDR3 protein: CASRSGTSGIYEQYF. The CDR3 bases are TGCGCCAGCAGGTCCGGGACTAGCGGGATCTACGAGCAGTACTTC.

The chain carries TRBV19 and TRBJ2-1, with 9 bases identical to TRBD2. This CDR3 comprises 21 residues. V trimming: 4 bases; J trimming: 0 bases; junction bases outside the gene matches: 19. Germline V gene data show CDR1 as LNHDA and CDR2 as SQIVND (reference sequence). CDR3 protein: CASSKGPTLGLATISYNEQFF. CDR3 nucleotides: TGTGCCAGTAGTAAGGGGCCGACCCTAGGACTAGCGACGATCTCCTACAATGAGCAGTTCTTC.

This chain links TRBV5-6 with TRBJ1-1; 8 bases line up with TRBD1. The CDR3 sequence is 15 residues long. The germline gives CDR1 SGHDT, CDR2 YYEEEE. The trim removed 0 bases at V and 3 bases at J, leaving 4 bases unmatched. CDR3 loop: CASSLVNRGYTEAFF. CDR3 coding DNA: TGTGCCAGCAGCTTGGTGAACAGGGGGTACACTGAAGCTTTCTTT.

This sequence joins TRBV5-4 and TRBJ2-2; the match to TRBD1 covers 7 bases. The V gene's germline CDR1 is SGHNT and CDR2 YYREEE (reference sequence). The CDR3 totals 15 residues. V lost 1 base to trimming and J lost 4 bases; unmatched junction nucleotides: 4. CDR3 loop: CASSLLGQSTGELFF. In DNA form, the CDR3 reads TGTGCCAGCAGCTTGTTGGGACAGAGCACCGGGGAGCTGTTTTTT.

The chain recombines TRBV28 with TRBJ2-1, with TRBD2 matching over 8 bases. V shed 5 bases and J 5 bases; nucleotides not matched to a gene: 11. The CDR3 totals 16 residues. In germline, CDR1 is MDHEN, CDR2 SYDVKM. CDR3 DNA sequence: TGTGCCAGCAGTCTCCCCCTAGCGGGCTACCACAATGAGCAGTTCTTC. This sequence encodes CASSLPLAGYHNEQFF.

This clone occurred once. Mismatch with germline at one junction end may stem from a read error. DNA for the CDR3: TGTGCCAGCAGCCTAGAATTGGTAGCGGGAGGCAATGAGCAGTTCTTC. Translation gives CASSLELVAGGNEQFF. The chain couples TRBV11-3 to TRBJ2-1; 10 nucleotides line up with TRBD2. The germline V gene has CDR1 SGHNT and CDR2 YENEEA. The CDR3 is made up of 16 amino acids.

The chain uses TRBV7-2 and TRBJ2-1, with 7 nucleotides matching TRBD2. Germline V gives CDR1 SGHTA, CDR2 FQGNSA. Germline trimming cut 2 bases from V and 3 bases from J; bases unmatched to any gene: 10. The CDR3 has 17 amino acids. DNA of the CDR3: TGTGCCAGCAGCTTAATAGGTTTGCGGGAGTTCTACAATGAGCAGTTCTTC. Translated, it gives CASSLIGLREFYNEQFF.

V usage is TRBV11-2 and J usage is TRBJ1-1; a weak D match, TRBD1 (6 bases). The CDR3 spans 13 residues. CDR1 and CDR2 (germline): SGHAT, FQNNGV. Deletions cut 1 base from V and 6 bases from J, with 9 bases between. The CDR3 loop reads CASSLAGAAEAFF. The DNA for the CDR3 is TGTGCCAGCAGCTTAGCAGGGGCTGCTGAAGCTTTCTTT.

The CDR3, as DNA: TGCAGCGTCGAAAGGACAGGGACACCTTTCTATGGCTACACCTTC. Translating it yields CSVERTGTPFYGYTF. This sequence joins TRBV29-1 and TRBJ1-2, with 8 bases lining up with TRBD1. V lost 6 bases, J lost 4 bases, and 13 bases stayed unmatched. There are 15 residues in the CDR3. Germline assignment: CDR1 SQVTM and CDR2 ANQGSEA.

V usage is TRBV9 and J usage is TRBJ2-7; 7 bases map to TRBD2. The CDR3 is 13 amino acids. Unmatched junction bases numbered 1, after V lost 0 bases and J lost 4 bases. The germline gives CDR1 SGDLS, CDR2 YYNGEE. The CDR3 region has the DNA TGTGCCAGCAGCGTAGGGGAGGGTTACGAGCAGTACTTC. Amino acids: CASSVGEGYEQYF.

The genes are TRBV7-9 and TRBJ2-4; 15 bases are shared with TRBD2. Germline V CDR1 and CDR2: SEHNR, FQNEAQ (reference sequence). V was clipped by 3 bases and J by 10 bases; unmatched bases: 1. The CDR3 extends over 14 amino acids. The CDR3 DNA sequence: TGTGCCAGCAGCTTGGGACTAGCGGGAGGTATTCAGTACTTC. Translation gives CASSLGLAGGIQYF.

The chain combines TRBV6-6 with TRBJ2-7, with D possibly TRBD2 on 6 matching bases. V was shortened by 8 bases and J by 1 base, with 6 bases between the two germline ends. The CDR3 has 11 amino acids. Germline CDR1 reads MNHNY; CDR2 reads SVGAGI (reference sequence). The CDR3 DNA is TGTGCCAGCCGGGGGTCCTACGAGCAGTACTTC. This codes for CASRGSYEQYF.

This chain joins TRBV27 and TRBJ2-6, with TRBD1 matching 7 bases. The CDR3 length is 17 residues. Per the germline V gene, CDR1 is MNHEY and CDR2 is SMNVEV (reference sequence). After removal of 6 bases from V and 0 bases from J, the junction contained 8 bases not matched to a gene. CDR3 DNA sequence: TGTGCCAGCAGCCACAGGGGATTAGACTCTGGGGCCAACGTCCTGACTTTC. Protein product: CASSHRGLDSGANVLTF.

This clone was recorded only once. The rearrangement joins TRBV12-5 to TRBJ2-1, with 10 bases that match TRBD2. In germline, CDR1 is LGHNT, CDR2 FRNRAP. This CDR3 has 15 residues. Trimming removed 1 base from V and 5 bases from J; junction bases left unmatched: 2. The CDR3 bases are TGTGCTAGTGGTTTGGGGACTAGCGGCCACAATGAGCAGTTCTTC. Amino acid sequence: CASGLGTSGHNEQFF.

DNA of the CDR3: TGCGCCAGCAGCCCATGGACAGGCCCCACCGGGGAGCTGTTTTTT. Protein: CASSPWTGPTGELFF. This chain connects TRBV4-1 to TRBJ2-2; 7 nucleotides agree with TRBD1. The length of the CDR3 is 15 residues. V trimming: 4 bases; J trimming: 4 bases; junction bases outside the gene matches: 6. CDR1 MGHRA and CDR2 YSYEKL come from the germline V gene.

The chain couples TRBV5-1 to TRBJ2-1; possibly TRBD2 for D (5 bases). CDR1 and CDR2 from the germline V gene are SGHRS and YFSETQ. V was trimmed by 0 bases and J by 1 base, leaving 8 bases between them. The CDR3 contains 15 residues. The CDR3, as DNA: TGCGCCAGCAGCTTGGCCTTAGCGTCCTACAATGAGCAGTTCTTC. This encodes CASSLALASYNEQFF. The whole variable domain, filled in from reference TRBV5-1 and TRBJ2-1, reads KAGVTQTPRYLIKTRGQQVTLSCSPISGHRSVSWYQQTPGQGLQFLFEYFSETQRNKGNFPGRFSGRQFSNSRSEMNVSTLELGDSALYLCASSLALASYNEQFFGPGTRLTVL.

The chain joins TRBV11-2 to TRBJ1-3; maybe TRBD1 (6 bases). Trimming removed 5 bases from V and 0 bases from J, with 17 bases in between. This CDR3 spans 17 amino acids. Germline lookup yields CDR1 SGHAT and CDR2 FQNNGV. The CDR3 is CASSGTGTPFSGNTIYF. CDR3 DNA: TGTGCCAGCAGCGGGACCGGGACACCCTTCTCTGGAAACACCATATATTTT.

The chain uses TRBV15 and TRBJ2-6; 9 bases are a match to TRBD2. This CDR3 contains 18 residues. The V segment lost 1 base and the J segment 0 bases; nucleotides outside the gene matches: 4. Germline lookup yields CDR1 LNHNV and CDR2 YYDKDF (reference sequence). CDR3 nucleotides: TGTGCCACCAGCAGAGGGCGGGGGGGGAGCTCTGGGGCCAACGTCCTGACTTTC. It encodes CATSRGRGGSSGANVLTF.

V is TRBV6-5 and J is TRBJ2-7, with D uncertain. The CDR3 has 13 residues. CDR1 is MNHEY and CDR2 is SVGAGI in the germline V gene. The V end lost 6 bases, the J end lost 5 bases, and 14 bases lay between the germline ends. CDR3 protein: CASSLLRGHEQYF. The CDR3 DNA sequence: TGTGCCAGCAGCTTACTACGAGGTCACGAGCAGTACTTC.

The chain combines TRBV6-6 with TRBJ1-2; D gene ambiguous. The germline V gene encodes CDR1 MNHNY and CDR2 SVGAGI (reference sequence). V was cut by 0 bases and J by 7 bases, with 6 bases left in between. The CDR3 is 12 amino acids. DNA of the CDR3: TGTGCCAGCAGTTACTCCGTACTTGGCTACACCTTC. It translates to CASSYSVLGYTF.

J is TRBJ2-7 and V is TRBV5-1; the match to TRBD2 covers 7 bases. Germline V lookup: CDR1 SGHRS, CDR2 YFSETQ. The V segment lost 4 bases and the J segment 3 bases; nucleotides outside the gene matches: 10. The CDR3 extends over 15 amino acids. The CDR3 is CASSKTSDVNYEQYF. DNA for the CDR3: TGCGCCAGCAGCAAAACTAGCGACGTGAACTACGAGCAGTACTTC.

The V call is TRBV21-1, the J call TRBJ2-7; the D call of TRBD1 is as the table states it, not checked on the DNA. TRBV21-1 is a pseudogene locus. This CDR3 contains 14 residues. CDR3 sequence: CASSKDRGLHEQYF. The CDR3 DNA follows: TGTGCCAGCAGCAAAGACAGGGGTCTTCACGAGCAGTACTTC.